This entry is about one TCR beta chain. Its recognized antigen is unknown. One base away there is no much larger clone; base qualities are not given. Libraries came from the immunoSEQ multiplex PCR assay. For the multiplex PCR, a mixture combining 60 forward primers for TCR Vbeta segments and 13 reverse primers for TCR Jbeta segments was used. Amplification of the CDR3 region of rearranged TCR beta genes was performed with a multiplex PCR assay on genomic DNA. The amplified TCR beta libraries were sequenced on the Illumina HiSeq System as 87-base-pair reads. As for the authors' bioinformatics: In a later analysis, about 80 million unique TCR beta chains were counted across the 500 to 850 repertoires, and about 9.9 million of these chains were shared by at least two donors. Raw reads were error-corrected and collapsed into unique sequences with a nearest-neighbor algorithm that merged closely related sequences to remove PCR and sequencing errors. CDR3 sequences were aligned to IMGT reference sequences to assign V, D and J gene segments. For a sequence to be retained, a match of at least six nucleotides to both a V gene segment and a J gene segment was required. A rearrangement counted as productive if the CDR3 had no stop codons and remained in frame with V and J, and every other rearrangement counted as non-productive. CDR3 was defined according to IMGT convention as the region running from the second conserved V-encoded cysteine to the conserved J-encoded phenylalanine. Sequences without an unambiguous match to a single V gene segment were excluded from the earlier analysis of over 500 of the donors. In an earlier analysis of 587 of the donors, a V segment was called functional when productive rearrangements were above 56.7%, and segregating when the standard deviation between donors exceeded 5%. A statistical classification framework was built to diagnose cytomegalovirus status from the catalog of TCR beta chain sequences. A later analysis assigned V and J genes by comparing TCR nucleotide sequences with IMGT/GENE-DB human TR gene sequences. A later analysis assigned CDR3 sequences and most-parsimonious VDJ recombination scenarios with the TCRdist pipeline. In a later analysis, each TCR beta chain was defined by its CDR3 amino acid sequence together with its V-gene family, and reads without a unique V-gene family were excluded. In a later analysis, around 600 highly shared, low-generation-probability nucleotide sequences were removed to address suspected cross-contamination and a sequencing artifact. For each public chain, a later analysis derived a clonal expansion index from normalized ranks of inferred template counts within each repertoire. In a later analysis, generation probabilities were computed using a VDJ recombination model fitted to out-of-frame rearrangements, and the results were checked against IGoR. In a later analysis, TCR-TCR, TCR-HLA and TCR-CMV co-occurrence was scored with hypergeometric tests, and a repertoire-size bias correction was applied to TCR pairs. False discovery rates were estimated in a later analysis by permuting HLA or CMV assignments 20 times. A later analysis grouped co-occurring TCRs with DBSCAN, adding TCRdist sequence similarity when clustering within HLA-allele-positive subsets. For co-occurrence clustering, repertoires with fewer than 30,000 or more than 120,000 public chains were excluded, along with roughly 5 repertoires with anomalous nucleotide sharing. TCRdb stores this immuneACCESS table with in-frame sequences only. Part of the clones is absent; in the studies checked, under half of the shortfall reflects unresolved V genes, and no reason is known for the rest. V and J calls and clone size are as listed in that table; D and trimming were resolved from the DNA. The table for this sample lists about 150,000 clones; 75% of them were counted only once. The ten largest clones capture over 9% of the sample.

The sample belongs to a study of cytomegalovirus exposure and HLA in healthy donors (dated by TCRdb to the late 2010s). As for the study more broadly: An earlier analysis of roughly 570 of the donors reported approximately 280 Gb of sequence data and around 120 million unique TCR beta sequences obtained from roughly 180 million T cells. To study patterns of TCR occurrence, a later analysis re-analyzed previously published TCR beta repertoires from around 700 donors and added high-resolution HLA genotyping. An early release that covered more than 550 HLA-typed donors contained approximately 320 gigabases of sequencing data and about 84 million unique TCR sequences. Of the 398 genotyped donors, around 81% fell in the genetic ancestry cluster associated with self-reported Caucasian donors. A separate validation cohort of 100 to 150 different subjects was used in addition to the roughly 640-subject first cohort. HLA typing included class I and class II loci at four-digit resolution. All discovery cohort repertoires had been generated on a single sequencing platform. High-throughput TCR immunosequencing, statistical association of individual TCRs with disease status, and machine learning were combined to predict cytomegalovirus infection status. The study profiled the T cell repertoires of hundreds of subjects by immunosequencing and related them to cytomegalovirus serostatus. The number of donors typed differed by locus, with about 629-640 for A, B, C, DRB1 and DQB1, roughly 520 for DQA1, 600 to 610 for DPA1, and some 470 for DPB1. An earlier analysis of some 500 of the donors used high-throughput TCR beta sequencing to judge whether each TCR beta V gene segment behaved as functional or pseudogenic. The aim of the study was to test whether cataloging public T cell receptors could identify signatures of past pathogen exposure. In a later genetic analysis, genome-wide SNP genotypes for about 55% of the 666 donors were used, and that subset was treated as a discovery cohort. Rather than drawing on any new phenotypic data, the later analysis identified candidate immune exposures from TCR beta sequences and the way those sequences occurred across donors. Across about 380 genotyped donors of the cohort, an average of approximately 220,000 unique TCR beta nucleotide sequences per donor were sequenced, and roughly 17% of those sequences were non-productive. Roughly 5 DR-DQ haplotypes were treated as single units for association and clustering because of strong linkage in the cohort. Alongside the repertoire data, information on donor age, sex, ethnicity and CMV serostatus was compiled.

The study at large found these results: While some public TCRs were present in many individuals, most TCR sequences turned up only very rarely across donors. Compared with equally common non-associated chains, HLA-associated TCR beta chains in a later analysis were more clonally expanded and had lower generation probabilities. V-gene and J-gene trimming of TCR beta chains was associated with a missense DCLRE1C variant in a later genetic analysis, and the association was replicated in an independent cohort. In an earlier analysis of about 550 of the donors, most TCR beta V segments were observed in productive rearrangements about 87% or about 30% of the time, broadly matching IMGT annotations. Correlated functional status among segregating V segments might be attributable to linkage disequilibrium, but an unknown experimental factor could not be ruled out. The 87-base-pair reads could not distinguish some IMGT-functional V segments, including TRBV6-2 and TRBV6-3, so those segments were excluded. A total of 150 to 200 TCR beta chains were listed by the study as associated with cytomegalovirus. According to a later analysis, TCR association rates differed among HLA loci, with DRB1 alleles showing the most associated TCRs and HLA-C alleles showing the fewest. Three of the identified cytomegalovirus-associated TCR beta chains were confirmed in vitro to be specific for cytomegalovirus antigens. A group of highly shared sequence variants was considered likely to be a technical artifact of the sequencing pipeline. In a later analysis, most CMV-associated TCR beta chains were found to appear HLA-restricted, with HLA associations seemingly driven largely by CMV exposure. In a later analysis, around 15,000 TCR beta sequences were associated with specific HLA alleles at a false discovery rate of 0.05. For the cohort, immune exposure information was limited to CMV serostatus. In a later analysis, several top co-occurrence clusters were reported to appear linked to parvovirus B19, influenza, CMV and Epstein-Barr virus. The authors suggested that the approach could potentially be generalized to other disease states and immunological phenotypes. Because HLA typing was missing for some donors at each locus, association tests included only the typed subset. The cohort was sequenced for TCR beta chains only, and without alpha or paired-chain data the features that could be detected were limited. Presence/absence analyses assumed roughly uniform sequencing depth across donors, an assumption that may not hold. In both the original and validation cohorts, the classifier was reported to diagnose cytomegalovirus status with high specificity and sensitivity. A further reported finding was that TCR beta sequences accurately predicted the HLA-A and HLA-B alleles for most subjects in the first cohort. Seventeen rarely observed V segments, including chromosome 9 orphons, were excluded from the earlier analysis of several hundred of the donors because counts were too low. A later genetic analysis reported fewer N-insertions in productive TCRs among donors in an Asian-associated ancestry cluster than the approximately 700-donor mean. When HLA alleles, especially DR and DQ, strongly co-occurred, attributing TCR associations to individual alleles was difficult.

Per the germline V gene, ENHRY is the CDR1 and SYGVKD is the CDR2. The CDR3 goes from the cysteine to the phenylalanine over 12 residues. Here the CDR3 DNA is all that survives: 36 bases in frame from base 1. A distance of 11 bases separates the germline ends of V and J, which lose 6 bases and 8 bases respectively. The cohort was made up of about 610 healthy bone marrow donors. Cohort members were all nominally healthy when sampled, although unrecorded immune exposures were likely present. The donor was CMV seropositive and belonged to the group of about 290 seropositive cohort members. A peripheral blood sample was collected from each donor, and TCR beta sequencing was performed on peripheral blood mononuclear cells. Genomic DNA was extracted from the blood cell samples with the Qiagen DNeasy Blood Extraction Kit.

Recombination connected TRBV10-3 to TRBJ2-1, with no reliable assignment of the D segment. The receptor was isolated from a man younger than 30 in good health and CMV-seropositive. Sequencing was done on a sample of PBMCs. The sequence in DNA is TGTGCCATCAGGGTCAGCGCGGATGAGCAGTTCTTC. This codes for CAIRVSADEQFF.